This T cell receptor beta chain was retrieved from a study of OX40 agonist ivuxolimab in advanced cancers. The overall study: All patients had ivuxolimab intravenously every 2 weeks at 0.01 to 10 mg/kg.

Sampling times: baseline, cycle 4 day 1, cycle 7 day 1. Germline values: CDR1 SGDLS, CDR2 YYNGEE. The CDR3 is made up of 13 amino acids. With 0 bases removed from V and 1 base from J, the gap between germline ends came to 4 bases. Libraries were prepared by immunoSEQ multiplex PCR; TCRdb keeps only in-frame clonotypes and omits some of them. The sample records tens of thousands of clones, roughly 90% being singletons. The sequence derives from an adult with an advanced solid tumor such as melanoma, head and neck, liver or kidney cancer. This rearrangement joins TRBV9 to TRBJ1-1; D ambiguous. Sequenced here: CD4+ or CD8+ T cells sorted from blood, sampled in a trial of the OX40 agonist ivuxolimab. The CDR3 coding sequence is TGTGCCAGCAGCGTAGGGTCGAACACTGAAGCTTTCTTT. This gives the protein CASSVGSNTEAFF.